The 23 T cell receptor beta chains below come from one sample, sequenced in a study of control samples from healthy donors and cancer patients. Using immunoSEQ multiplex PCR, the repertoire was profiled, and TCRdb retains in-frame clones only, with some absent. The sample holds tens of thousands of clones, about nine tenths seen once. The sequenced material came from PBMCs. The source of these receptors is a man aged 45 to 65 with head and neck cancer.

This chain connects TRBV10-2 to TRBJ2-7; D is possibly TRBD2 (6 bases). Per germline, CDR1 WSHSY and CDR2 SAAADI. Trimming removed 2 bases at V and 0 bases at J, with 11 bases between. The CDR3 runs 15 residues. CDR3 sequence: CASSEPPGLSYEQYF. The DNA for the CDR3 is TGCGCCAGCAGTGAGCCACCGGGACTCTCCTACGAGCAGTACTTC.

The rearrangement links TRBV27 to TRBJ1-1; the D gene is possibly TRBD1 (6 bases). This CDR3 spans 16 amino acids. V shed 4 bases and J shed 4 bases, with 19 bases lying between them. Looked up from germline, CDR1 is MNHEY and CDR2 is SMNVEV (reference sequence). The CDR3 protein is CASSWGVSGAPTEAFF. The CDR3 DNA follows: TGTGCCAGCAGTTGGGGGGTCTCAGGGGCGCCCACTGAAGCTTTCTTT.

The DNA of the CDR3 is TGTGCCAGCAGCTTAACGGCTAACTCCTACAATGAGCAGTTCTTC. Protein: CASSLTANSYNEQFF. This sequence joins TRBV7-3 and TRBJ2-1, with no clear D. Germline V CDR1 and CDR2: SGHTA, FQGTGA. The CDR3 has 15 residues. Trimming removed 0 bases at V and 0 bases at J, with 6 bases between.

The chain couples TRBV2 to TRBJ2-3; TRBD2 aligns across 7 bases. The V gene end was trimmed by 8 bases and the J gene end by 1 base; junction bases not matched to a gene: 12. This CDR3 is built from 16 residues. In germline, CDR1 is SNHLY, CDR2 FYNNEI. The CDR3 loop is CASQSGTNYGTDTQYF. The CDR3 DNA sequence: TGTGCCAGCCAGAGCGGGACGAATTATGGCACAGATACGCAGTATTTT.

A single count supports this clone. This chain joins TRBV7-2 and TRBJ2-1; either TRBD1 or TRBD2 may supply D (6 bases each). Trimming cost V 2 bases and J 6 bases, with 14 bases left between them. The CDR3 loop spans 15 amino acids. Looked up from germline, CDR1 is SGHTA and CDR2 is FQGNSA. CDR3 sequence: CASSLSRGLFNEQFF. DNA for the CDR3: TGTGCCAGCAGCTTATCCCGGGGGCTTTTCAATGAGCAGTTCTTC.

This sequence joins TRBV10-3 and TRBJ2-3; D is perhaps TRBD2 (5 bases). The V end lost 8 bases, the J end lost 5 bases, and 20 bases lay between the germline ends. Per the germline V gene, CDR1 is ENHRY and CDR2 is SYGVKD. This CDR3 has 15 residues. The DNA for the CDR3 is TGTGCCATCTCCCCCGGCGAGGGTGTGGGAGATACGCAGTATTTT. It encodes CAISPGEGVGDTQYF.

The chain links TRBV4-1 to TRBJ2-5; D is possibly TRBD2 (7 bases). V lost 2 bases, J lost 5 bases, and 15 bases lay in between. This CDR3 comprises 15 residues. Germline V gene data show CDR1 as MGHRA and CDR2 as YSYEKL. DNA of the CDR3: TGCGCCAGCAGCCAACAAGAGGGGGGGTTTGAGACCCAGTACTTC. Translation gives CASSQQEGGFETQYF.

The count of this clone is one. Its ends do not fully match the called genes, so a read error is possible. The chain combines TRBV5-1 with TRBJ2-1; the match to TRBD2 covers 8 bases. Looked up from germline, CDR1 is SGHRS and CDR2 is YFSETQ. The CDR3 covers 15 residues. Here the CDR3 DNA reads TGCGCCAGCAGATTGGGACTAGTGGTGGACAATGAGCAGTTCTTC. Translating it yields CASRLGLVVDNEQFF.

In DNA, the CDR3 is TGTGCCAGCAGCCCGCAAGAAACAGGGACTCCTAACTATGGCTACACCTTC. Translation gives CASSPQETGTPNYGYTF. The chain joins TRBV7-2 to TRBJ1-2, with a tentative D call TRBD1 (6 bases). Germline assignment: CDR1 SGHTA and CDR2 FQGNSA. Trimming took 5 bases from V and 0 from J, leaving 19 bases between them. The CDR3 has 17 residues.

This clone was counted only a few times. The genes are TRBV4-1 and TRBJ1-5; the D is unclear. The V end lost 0 bases, the J end lost 5 bases, and 5 bases lay between the germline ends. This CDR3 spans 13 amino acids. The germline V gene encodes CDR1 MGHRA and CDR2 YSYEKL. The CDR3 nucleotides read TGCGCCAGCAGCCAAGATCCTTATCAGCCCCAGCATTTT. Translation gives CASSQDPYQPQHF.

The rearrangement links TRBV5-5 to TRBJ1-2; no clear D gene. With 0 bases removed from V and 1 base from J, the gap between germline ends came to 16 bases. This CDR3 has 17 amino acids. Germline CDR1 and CDR2: SGHKS and YYEKEE (reference sequence). CDR3 sequence: CASSLEWAAASNYGYTF. The CDR3 DNA is TGTGCCAGCAGCTTGGAGTGGGCGGCAGCTAGTAACTATGGCTACACCTTC.

The chain carries TRBV10-2 and TRBJ1-6, with TRBD1 matching 9 bases. From germline, CDR1 is WSHSY and CDR2 SAAADI. V lost 6 bases to trimming and J lost 7 bases; unmatched junction nucleotides: 7. CDR3 length: 15 amino acids. CDR3 coding DNA: TGCGCCAGCAGGGCGATACAGGGGGCCAATTCACCCCTCCACTTT. Translated: CASRAIQGANSPLHF.

The chain combines TRBV28 with TRBJ2-2; 9 nucleotides align to TRBD1. The CDR3 is 13 amino acids. Germline V gene data show CDR1 as MDHEN and CDR2 as SYDVKM. Here the CDR3 reads CAVQGASTGELFF. The CDR3, as DNA: TGTGCTGTACAGGGGGCGAGCACCGGGGAGCTGTTTTTT.

The gene calls are TRBV19 and TRBJ2-5; 14 bases align to TRBD2. The CDR3 is made up of 13 amino acids. The J segment lost 10 bases and the V segment lost 4 bases, leaving 2 bases of the junction unmatched. The V gene's germline CDR1 is LNHDA and CDR2 SQIVND (reference sequence). In DNA, the CDR3 is TGTGCCAGTAGTAAGGGACTAGCGGGAGACCAGTACTTC. Its translation: CASSKGLAGDQYF.

The rearrangement joins TRBV6-1 to TRBJ2-1, with 10 bases fitting TRBD1. This CDR3 spans 15 amino acids. Germline V gene data show CDR1 as MNHNS and CDR2 as SASEGT. The V and J ends lost 3 bases and 4 bases, in that order; junction bases with no gene match: 3. The CDR3 DNA reads TGTGCCAGCAGTGAGACAGGGGGCACTTACAATGAGCAGTTCTTC. It is translated as CASSETGGTYNEQFF.

The rearrangement links TRBV28 to TRBJ2-2; 10 nucleotides match TRBD2. V gave up 6 bases and J gave up 5 bases; unmatched junction bases: 3. Germline CDR1 is MDHEN and CDR2 is SYDVKM. The length of the CDR3 is 14 residues. For the CDR3, the DNA is TGTGCCAGCAGGAGCGGGGGGGGGACCGGGGAGCTGTTTTTT. It specifies CASRSGGGTGELFF. The whole variable domain, filled in from reference TRBV28 and TRBJ2-2, reads DVKVTQSSRYLVKRTGEKVFLECVQDMDHENMFWYRQDPGLGLRLIYFSYDVKMKEKGDIPEGYSVSREKKERFSLILESASTNQTSMYLCASRSGGGTGELFFGEGSRLTVL.

The CDR3 coding sequence is TGTGCCAGCAGCCAGGGACTAGCGGGAGACCCCTACGAGCAGTACTTC. Residues: CASSQGLAGDPYEQYF. The chain couples TRBV14 to TRBJ2-7, with 14 bases lining up with TRBD2. The germline V gene has CDR1 SGHDN and CDR2 FVKESK. After removal of 3 bases from V and 2 bases from J, the junction contained 3 bases not matched to a gene. CDR3 size: 16 residues. Based on the CDR3 plus reference TRBV14 and TRBJ2-7, the full variable domain is EAGVTQFPSHSVIEKGQTVTLRCDPISGHDNLYWYRRVMGKEIKFLLHFVKESKQDESGMPNNRFLAERTGGTYSTLKVQPAELEDSGVYFCASSQGLAGDPYEQYFGPGTRLTVT.

The rearrangement uses TRBV20-1 and TRBJ2-7; maybe TRBD2 (6 bases). V gave up 3 bases and J gave up 6 bases, with 12 bases separating them. Germline V gene lookup returns CDR1 DFQATT and CDR2 SNEGSKA (reference sequence). The CDR3 runs 12 residues. In nucleotides, the CDR3 is TGCAGTGCTAGTGACCGGGAGTCCGAGCAGTACTTC. It codes for CSASDRESEQYF.

This rearrangement joins TRBV7-9 to TRBJ2-3; TRBD1 or TRBD2 may be the D gene (5 bases each). V was cut by 5 bases and J by 2 bases, with 17 bases left in between. The CDR3 extends over 16 amino acids. Germline V CDR1 and CDR2: SEHNR, FQNEAQ (reference sequence). CDR3 residues: CASSPTGAGTTDTQYF. Written as DNA, the CDR3 is TGTGCCAGCAGCCCAACCGGTGCAGGGACCACAGATACGCAGTATTTT.

The chain is built from TRBV28 and TRBJ1-1, with a tentative D call TRBD1 (5 bases). This CDR3 has 15 amino acids. V gave up 7 bases and J gave up 5 bases, with 20 bases separating them. From germline, CDR1 is MDHEN and CDR2 SYDVKM. CDR3 DNA sequence: TGTGCCAGCACCCCCACCTCAGGGTGGAGGACTGAAGCTTTCTTT. Encoded protein: CASTPTSGWRTEAFF.

The chain combines TRBV6-6 with TRBJ2-3, with 7 nucleotides matching TRBD2. Trimming cost V 6 bases and J 3 bases; bases outside gene matches: 6. Germline V gives CDR1 MNHNY, CDR2 SVGAGI (reference sequence). This CDR3 has 14 amino acids. The CDR3 region has the DNA TGTGCCAGCAGCCCCTGGCGGGGGACAGATACGCAGTATTTT. The encoded protein is CASSPWRGTDTQYF.

For the CDR3, the DNA is TGTGCCAGCAGCTTGAGGCCCCAAAGCTCCTATAATTCACCCCTCCACTTT. The encoded protein is CASSLRPQSSYNSPLHF. The rearrangement uses TRBV5-6 and TRBJ1-6; D remains ambiguous. Germline CDR1 reads SGHDT; CDR2 reads YYEEEE. The ends were cut back, 1 base at V and 0 bases at J, with 11 bases in the middle. The CDR3 is made up of 17 amino acids. Together with reference TRBV5-6 and TRBJ1-6, the CDR3 gives the full variable domain: DAGVTQSPTHLIKTRGQQVTLRCSPKSGHDTVSWYQQALGQGPQFIFQYYEEEERQRGNFPDRFSGHQFPNYSSELNVNALLLGDSALYLCASSLRPQSSYNSPLHFGNGTRLTVT.

In its sample, this clone was seen a few times. The chain recombines TRBV9 with TRBJ1-6; a possible D gene is TRBD1 (6 bases). Per germline, CDR1 SGDLS and CDR2 YYNGEE. V lost 2 bases and J 9 bases, leaving 18 bases between the germline ends. The CDR3 spans 16 residues. DNA for the CDR3: TGTGCCAGCAGCGTCCACCAGGGGCCCCCTGTTTCACCCCTCCACTTT. Translation gives CASSVHQGPPVSPLHF. Looking up the rest from reference TRBV9 and TRBJ1-6 gives the full variable domain: DSGVTQTPKHLITATGQRVTLRCSPRSGDLSVYWYQQSLDQGLQFLIQYYNGEERAKGNILERFSAQQFPDLHSELNLSSLELGDSALYFCASSVHQGPPVSPLHFGNGTRLTVT.